The sequence of this T cell receptor (beta chain) was determined in a study of blood T cells in healthy people across ages. This CDR3 is 16 amino acids long. Germline-derived CDR1 and CDR2 are MGHRA and YSYEKL. The V end lost 7 bases, the J end lost 0 bases, and 17 bases lay between the germline ends. PCR was performed a second time for about 6 to 12 cycles using a sample-barcoded 5' primer and a J-beta primer mix. TCRdb fed the 5' RACE reads into MiXCR, producing one record per CDR3 protein. This table has 780,000 or so distinct CDR3 sequences, 45% to 70% appearing once. The clonotype originates from a man between 40 and 49 years old in good health. V gene TRBV4-1 combines with J gene TRBJ2-3; the D gene is possibly TRBD1 (5 bases). The specimen sequenced was blood. In nucleotides, the CDR3 is TGCGCCAGCAACCTTCAAGGGGATTCTAGCACAGATACGCAGTATTTT. Amino acid sequence: CASNLQGDSSTDTQYF.